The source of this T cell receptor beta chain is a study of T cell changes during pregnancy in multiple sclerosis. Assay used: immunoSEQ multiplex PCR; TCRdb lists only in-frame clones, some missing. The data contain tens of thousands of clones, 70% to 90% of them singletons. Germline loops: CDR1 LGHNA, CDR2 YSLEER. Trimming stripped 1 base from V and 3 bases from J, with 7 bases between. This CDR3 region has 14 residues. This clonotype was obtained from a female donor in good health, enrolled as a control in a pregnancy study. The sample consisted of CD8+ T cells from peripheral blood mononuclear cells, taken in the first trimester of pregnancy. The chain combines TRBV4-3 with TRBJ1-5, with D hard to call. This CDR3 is CASSQGTDNQPQHF. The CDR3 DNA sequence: TGCGCCAGCAGCCAAGGCACAGACAATCAGCCCCAGCATTTT.